This T cell receptor (beta chain) was profiled in a study of blood T cell repertoires in COVID-19. Study information: Italy, Spain and the United States were the sources of the convalescent and acute COVID-19 samples. PBMCs, B-cell-depleted T cells, or T cells provided the cDNA or gDNA that made up the material.

V was trimmed by 2 bases and J by 0 bases, leaving 9 bases between them. The germline V gene encodes CDR1 GTSNPN and CDR2 SVGIG (reference sequence). CDR3 length: 14 amino acids. Per the authors' pipeline: Amplifying reference gene primers gave estimates of nucleated cell counts. Some clones are missing from TCRdb's copy, which holds only in-frame ones; the method was immunoSEQ multiplex PCR. The D gene and trimming were derived from the DNA, and the V and J assignments and clone size from that table. The sample includes approximately 200,000 clones, around 87% of them seen just once. Sample: peripheral blood. V usage is TRBV30 and J usage is TRBJ2-3, with a possible D match to TRBD2 (6 bases). The sequence was obtained from a woman aged 30 to 39 with active or convalescent COVID-19. CDR3: CAWSRAGSTDTQYF. In DNA form, the CDR3 reads TGTGCCTGGAGTAGGGCGGGGAGCACAGATACGCAGTATTTT.